Below are 20 T cell receptor beta chains sequenced from a single sample in a study of Graves' ophthalmopathy and Graves' hyperthyroidism. CDR3 regions of TCR beta were amplified from RNA transcripts. A first-round RT-PCR used HTBI primers, followed by a second-round multiplex PCR. In TCRdb, the multiplex PCR reads were re-called with MiXCR into one record per CDR3 protein. Among approximately 540,000 distinct CDR3 sequences listed, under 40% were seen once. What was sequenced was peripheral blood or thyroid tissue (not recorded which). The receptors originated from an adult man with Graves' hyperthyroidism.

This clonotype was counted ten times or more. The V call is TRBV7-9, the J call TRBJ1-5; no definite D call. CDR3 length equals 14 residues. V lost 5 bases and J 3 bases, leaving 11 bases between the germline ends. Germline V gene lookup returns CDR1 SEHNR and CDR2 FQNEAQ (reference sequence). As DNA, the CDR3 is TGTGCCAGCAGCACGGACGCACCCAATCAGCCCCAGCATTTT. This gives the protein CASSTDAPNQPQHF.

The J gene is TRBJ1-4, the V gene TRBV12-3 or TRBV12-4, with 7 bases identical to TRBD1. This CDR3 contains 16 residues. The V gene end was trimmed by 5 bases and the J gene end by 2 bases; junction bases not matched to a gene: 8. The CDR3 loop reads CASSRGQARTNEKLFF. The CDR3 DNA reads as TGTGCCAGCAGTCGCGGACAGGCACGGACTAATGAAAAACTGTTTTTT.

This clonotype occurred many times. CDR3 sequence: CASSLPTLLNTEAFF. CDR3 DNA sequence: TGTGCCAGCAGCCTCCCGACTCTCTTGAACACTGAAGCTTTCTTT. The chain combines TRBV7-2 with TRBJ1-1; D is undetermined. Germline lookup yields CDR1 SGHTA and CDR2 FQGNSA. Trimming left V 5 bases short and J 0 bases short, with 13 bases between. The CDR3 extends over 15 amino acids.

This clonotype was recorded at least ten times. The chain links TRBV12-5 to TRBJ2-5; D remains ambiguous. V gave up 1 base and J gave up 1 base, with 10 bases separating them. The CDR3 covers 15 residues. The germline V gene encodes CDR1 LGHNT and CDR2 FRNRAP. CDR3 loop: CASGLEPQPQETQYF. Here the CDR3 DNA reads TGTGCTAGTGGTTTGGAACCCCAGCCCCAAGAGACCCAGTACTTC.

This clonotype was seen at least ten times. The chain is built from TRBV19 and TRBJ1-6; no firm D call. From germline, CDR1 is LNHDA and CDR2 SQIVND (reference sequence). Trimming stripped 8 bases from V and 7 bases from J, with 12 bases between. The CDR3 extends over 13 amino acids. DNA for the CDR3: TGTGCCAGTTCCGGGCTAAAGAATTCACCCCTCCACTTT. Its translation is CASSGLKNSPLHF.

The chain combines TRBV4-1 with TRBJ2-2; 7 bases match TRBD2. The V gene's germline CDR1 is MGHRA and CDR2 YSYEKL. The CDR3 has 16 amino acids. J gave up 0 bases and V 6 bases, and 7 bases lay outside the gene matches. DNA for the CDR3: TGCGCCAGCAGGCTTACAACTAGCGCGAACACCGGGGAGCTGTTTTTT. Protein product: CASRLTTSANTGELFF.

In this sample, this clonotype turned up once. The chain combines TRBV6-2 or TRBV6-3 with TRBJ2-7, with TRBD1 as a possible D gene (6 bases). The CDR3 loop spans 16 amino acids. V was cut by 4 bases and J by 0 bases, with 16 bases left in between. Germline CDR1 is MNHEY and CDR2 is SVGEGT. As DNA, the CDR3 is TGTGCCAGCAGTTTACTGGGGAGAGGGGGCTCCTACGAGCAGTACTTC. Protein product: CASSLLGRGGSYEQYF.

This clonotype was counted at least ten times. V is TRBV24-1 and J is TRBJ2-7, with D perhaps matching TRBD1 (7 bases). The ends were cut back, 3 bases at V and 2 bases at J, with 13 bases in the middle. The CDR3 covers 15 residues. The germline gives CDR1 KGHDR, CDR2 SFDVKD. CDR3 region: CATSDPGDRAYEQYF. Written as DNA, the CDR3 is TGTGCCACCAGTGATCCGGGGGACAGAGCCTACGAGCAGTACTTC.

This clonotype was counted at least ten times. The rearrangement joins TRBV7-6 to TRBJ1-1, with a tentative D call TRBD1 (6 bases). The germline V gene has CDR1 SGHVS and CDR2 FNYEAQ. The V and J ends lost 5 bases and 0 bases respectively, with 10 bases between them. The CDR3 has 14 amino acids. This CDR3 reads CASSPGHLNTEAFF. The CDR3, as DNA: TGTGCCAGCAGCCCGGGACACTTGAACACTGAAGCTTTCTTT.

The rearrangement links TRBV20-1 to TRBJ2-3; a possible D gene is TRBD2 (5 bases). CDR3 size: 12 residues. CDR1 is DFQATT and CDR2 is SNEGSKA in the germline V gene (reference sequence). Trimming took 5 bases from V and 3 from J, leaving 9 bases between them. As DNA, the CDR3 is TGCAGTGCTGAGGACTTAACAGATACGCAGTATTTT. Translated, it gives CSAEDLTDTQYF.

This clonotype was counted only a few times. The V and J genes are TRBV2 and TRBJ2-7; D call uncertain. The closer fit of TRBJ2-1 to the DNA end suggests the J call may be wrong. Germline V lookup: CDR1 SNHLY, CDR2 FYNNEI. The CDR3 covers 13 residues. This CDR3 is CASSDGIGNEQFF. For the CDR3, the DNA is TGTGCCAGCAGTGATGGGATTGGCAATGAGCAGTTCTTC.

This clonotype has ten or more counts. The chain uses TRBV2 and TRBJ2-6; no clear D gene. This CDR3 contains 17 residues. Germline V CDR1 and CDR2: SNHLY, FYNNEI. Trimming took off 1 base at V and 0 bases at J, with 10 bases between the two ends. The CDR3 is CASSEEEQISGANVLTF. The CDR3 DNA is TGTGCCAGCAGTGAAGAAGAACAGATCTCTGGGGCCAACGTCCTGACTTTC.

This clonotype was recorded once. This may stem from a read error, because a much larger clone lies one nucleotide away. The chain uses TRBV12-3 or TRBV12-4 and TRBJ2-7; D unclear. CDR3 length: 12 amino acids. DNA of the CDR3: TGTGCTAGTGGCCAACAGCACTACGAGCAGTACTTC. Protein: CASGQQHYEQYF.

This clonotype appeared a few times. The genes are TRBV6-5 and TRBJ2-7; D remains ambiguous. Trimming cost V 6 bases and J 2 bases, with 11 bases left between them. The germline V gene has CDR1 MNHEY and CDR2 SVGAGI. The CDR3 contains 13 residues. CDR3 loop: CASSLGEPYEQYF. For the CDR3, the DNA is TGTGCCAGCAGCCTAGGAGAGCCCTACGAGCAGTACTTC.

The rearrangement uses TRBV24-1 and TRBJ2-7; D not certain. The germline CDR1 and CDR2 sequences are KGHDR and SFDVKD. V dropped 2 bases and J dropped 3 bases, with 10 bases sitting between them. The length of the CDR3 is 14 residues. Here the CDR3 reads CATSDSRSVYEQYF. As DNA, the CDR3 is TGTGCCACCAGTGATTCGCGGTCGGTCTACGAGCAGTACTTC.

Details on this clonotype: A single base separates this from a much larger clone, so it may be a read error. V is TRBV6-4 and J is TRBJ2-2, with TRBD1 matching 8 bases. The CDR3 extends over 15 amino acids. Germline-derived CDR1 and CDR2 are MRHNA and SNTAGT. V shed 8 bases and J 3 bases; nucleotides not matched to a gene: 8. CDR3: CASGTIQGDTGELFF. The CDR3 DNA follows: TGTGCCAGCGGTACGATACAGGGGGACACCGGGGAGCTGTTTTTT.

This clonotype was seen a few times. CDR3 bases: TGTGCCAGCAGCTTAGCGGGTGGAGGGGCTAATGAAAAACTGTTTTTT. Amino acids: CASSLAGGGANEKLFF. The chain employs TRBV11-2 and TRBJ1-4, with D possibly TRBD1 on 5 matching bases. The V gene lost 1 base and the J gene lost 3 bases, with 12 bases spanning the gap. The germline CDR1 and CDR2 sequences are SGHAT and FQNNGV. This CDR3 region has 16 residues.

The V gene is TRBV19, the J gene TRBJ2-3, with unresolved D. In germline, CDR1 is LNHDA, CDR2 SQIVND (reference sequence). V was shortened by 1 base and J by 1 base, with 9 bases between the two germline ends. This CDR3 has 15 amino acids. The CDR3 bases are TGTGCCAGTAGTATAGGGACGGCGGGCACAGATACGCAGTATTTT. Translated, it gives CASSIGTAGTDTQYF.

This clonotype has at least ten counts. The V call is TRBV9, the J call TRBJ1-2, with 7 bases fitting TRBD1. Germline CDR1 reads SGDLS; CDR2 reads YYNGEE. The J segment lost 7 bases and the V segment lost 0 bases, leaving 15 bases of the junction unmatched. The CDR3 contains 17 residues. CDR3 nucleotides: TGTGCCAGCAGCGTAGGCTTAAGAACAGGGGAGGAAACTGGCTACACCTTC. Encoded protein: CASSVGLRTGEETGYTF.

Regarding this clonotype: A read error may be the cause here, since a much bigger clone is one base away. The chain recombines TRBV6-5 with TRBJ1-6; the D is unclear. Between the trimmed V and J ends, which lost 8 bases and 1 base, there was a span of 18 bases. The CDR3 consists of 17 residues. CDR1 is MNHEY, CDR2 SVGAGI, per germline. The CDR3 coding sequence is TGTGCCAGCGCCTCGGAACAGTATGTTTCCTATAATTCACCCCTCCACTTT. It encodes CASASEQYVSYNSPLHF.